The 31 T cell receptor beta chains below come from one sample, sequenced in a study of blood T cell repertoires in COVID-19. Sequencing was performed with immunoSEQ multiplex PCR; in TCRdb, only in-frame clones are kept and a portion is missing. The table lists approximately 220,000 clones, approximately 90% of them singletons. The sequenced material came from PBMCs or T cells enriched from blood (not recorded which). These receptors were collected from a woman aged 40 to 50 with acute COVID-19.

CDR3 DNA: TGCGCCAGCAGCGACCAGGGTGGTGGCACTGAAGCTTTCTTT. It codes for CASSDQGGGTEAFF. This chain joins TRBV5-1 and TRBJ1-1; TRBD1 might be the D (5 bases). The V gene lost 4 bases and the J gene lost 4 bases, with 14 bases spanning the gap. CDR3 length equals 14 residues. The germline V gene encodes CDR1 SGHRS and CDR2 YFSETQ.

The V gene is TRBV18, the J gene TRBJ1-5, with D possibly matching TRBD1 (5 bases). The CDR3 sequence is 14 residues long. Per germline, CDR1 KGHSH and CDR2 LQKENI. Trimming pared 3 bases from V and 9 bases from J, leaving 15 bases between. The CDR3 sequence: CASSPGRDYRPQHF. The DNA for the CDR3 is TGTGCCAGCTCACCGGGCAGGGATTATCGGCCCCAGCATTTT.

This clone was observed once. The rearrangement links TRBV30 to TRBJ1-4, with D possibly matching TRBD1 (6 bases). Per germline, CDR1 GTSNPN and CDR2 SVGIG (reference sequence). With 0 bases removed from V and 7 bases from J, the gap between germline ends came to 15 bases. The CDR3 runs 15 residues. The CDR3 sequence is CAWSVLHGGAEKLFF. The CDR3 nucleotides are TGTGCCTGGAGTGTCTTGCATGGGGGGGCTGAAAAACTGTTTTTT.

This chain links TRBV19 with TRBJ1-2; D remains unclear. CDR3 length: 14 residues. Trimming took off 7 bases at V and 0 bases at J, with 12 bases between the two ends. Germline V CDR1 and CDR2: LNHDA, SQIVND (reference sequence). CDR3 in amino acids: CASTNWASNYGYTF. In DNA form, the CDR3 reads TGTGCCAGTACTAACTGGGCGTCTAACTATGGCTACACCTTC. The full variable domain, rest sourced from reference TRBV19 and TRBJ1-2, is DGGITQSPKYLFRKEGQNVTLSCEQNLNHDAMYWYRQDPGQGLRLIYYSQIVNDFQKGDIAEGYSVSREKKESFPLTVTSAQKNPTAFYLCASTNWASNYGYTFGSGTRLTVV.

This clone was seen once. The genes are TRBV19 and TRBJ1-3; no firm D call. The CDR3 length is 14 residues. Trimming cost V 5 bases and J 0 bases, with 8 bases left between them. The germline gives CDR1 LNHDA, CDR2 SQIVND (reference sequence). CDR3 coding DNA: TGTGCCAGTAGTGCCCCGGGCTCTGGAAACACCATATATTTT. This gives the protein CASSAPGSGNTIYF. The full variable domain, completed using reference TRBV19 and TRBJ1-3, is DGGITQSPKYLFRKEGQNVTLSCEQNLNHDAMYWYRQDPGQGLRLIYYSQIVNDFQKGDIAEGYSVSREKKESFPLTVTSAQKNPTAFYLCASSAPGSGNTIYFGEGSWLTVV.

The gene calls are TRBV7-9 and TRBJ1-5, with a possible D match to TRBD1 (6 bases). The CDR3 contains 17 residues. Trimming took 5 bases from V and 4 from J, leaving 21 bases between them. Germline V gene sequence: CDR1 SEHNR, CDR2 FQNEAQ (reference sequence). The CDR3 is CASSPDGGLVLNQPQHF. In DNA, the CDR3 is TGTGCCAGCAGCCCAGACGGGGGGCTCGTATTAAATCAGCCCCAGCATTTT.

This clone showed up just a few times. This chain uses TRBV12-3 or TRBV12-4 with TRBJ1-1; D remains unclear. Trimming took 6 bases from V and 5 from J, leaving 13 bases between them. The length of the CDR3 is 13 residues. The CDR3 protein is CASSRTSGTEAFF. The CDR3 DNA sequence: TGTGCCAGCAGCCGTACGAGCGGGACTGAAGCTTTCTTT.

This clone was seen a few times. The rearrangement uses TRBV30 and TRBJ2-1; 11 bases line up with TRBD2. V was pared by 1 base and J by 0 bases, with 5 bases of the junction left unmatched. The CDR3 loop spans 17 amino acids. Germline CDR1 and CDR2: GTSNPN and SVGIG (reference sequence). CDR3 in DNA: TGTGCCTGGAGTGGCACTAGCGGGGGCTACTCCTACAATGAGCAGTTCTTC. Translating it yields CAWSGTSGGYSYNEQFF.

This clone was picked up one time. This rearrangement joins TRBV29-1 to TRBJ2-4; possible D gene TRBD1, 6 bases. Germline V gene lookup returns CDR1 SQVTM and CDR2 ANQGSEA. Trimming pared 1 base from V and 2 bases from J, leaving 6 bases between. The CDR3 spans 13 residues. The CDR3 here is CSVEGGPKNIQYF. Written as DNA, the CDR3 is TGCAGCGTTGAAGGGGGGCCCAAAAACATTCAGTACTTC.

The V and J genes are TRBV11-2 and TRBJ2-7; TRBD2 matches 11 bases. With V trimmed by 1 base and J by 5 bases, 10 bases remained unmatched. Germline CDR1 reads SGHAT; CDR2 reads FQNNGV. There are 17 residues in the CDR3. The CDR3 DNA is TGTGCCAGCAGCTTAGCCTTACTAGCGGGGGATGCAAACGAGCAGTACGTC. Amino acid sequence: CASSLALLAGDANEQYV.

Points on this clone: This specimen includes other DNA sequences encoding the same CDR3. This chain links TRBV7-9 with TRBJ1-5, with TRBD1 matching 7 bases. The germline V gene has CDR1 SEHNR and CDR2 FQNEAQ (reference sequence). This CDR3 region has 15 residues. The V gene end was trimmed by 1 base and the J gene end by 2 bases; junction bases not matched to a gene: 2. CDR3 sequence: CASSLGDSGNQPQHF. CDR3 coding DNA: TGTGCCAGCAGCTTAGGGGACAGCGGCAATCAGCCCCAGCATTTT.

This chain connects TRBV9 to TRBJ1-1, with D hard to call. Germline CDR1 reads SGDLS; CDR2 reads YYNGEE. V shed 4 bases and J shed 1 base, with 20 bases lying between them. The CDR3 extends over 17 amino acids. The CDR3 DNA is TGTGCCAGCAGCCCGGGTCGGACCGGGAAAACGAACACTGAAGCTTTCTTT. It codes for CASSPGRTGKTNTEAFF.

In this sample, this clone turned up a few times. The V and J genes are TRBV6-1 and TRBJ1-4, with D unresolved. The CDR3 runs to 14 residues. In germline, CDR1 is MNHNS, CDR2 SASEGT. V was clipped by 1 base and J by 7 bases, with 10 bases between them. CDR3 coding DNA: TGTGCCAGCAGTGAAGATCTTAGAGCTGAAAAACTGTTTTTT. This gives the protein CASSEDLRAEKLFF.

In its sample, this clone was seen once. This rearrangement joins TRBV5-4 to TRBJ1-2; tentatively, D is TRBD1 (6 bases). The CDR3 contains 16 residues. CDR1 SGHNT and CDR2 YYREEE come from the germline V gene (reference sequence). V shed 1 base and J shed 8 bases, with 21 bases lying between them. Here the CDR3 DNA reads TGTGCCAGCAGCTTGATGCTCCGGGACATCCGGCCGGGCTACACCTTC. Its protein is CASSLMLRDIRPGYTF.

The CDR3: CASSSMTGTGYEQYF. Written as DNA, the CDR3 is TGTGCCAGCAGCTCGATGACAGGCACCGGCTACGAGCAGTACTTC. J is TRBJ2-7 and V is TRBV7-9; D possibly corresponds to TRBD1 (6 bases). The CDR3 is 15 amino acids. CDR1 is SEHNR, CDR2 FQNEAQ, per germline (reference sequence). Trimming cost V 4 bases and J 3 bases, with 16 bases left between them. The full variable domain, rest sourced from reference TRBV7-9 and TRBJ2-7, is DTGVSQNPRHKITKRGQNVTFRCDPISEHNRLYWYRQTLGQGPEFLTYFQNEAQLEKSRLLSDRFSAERPKGSFSTLEIQRTEQGDSAMYLCASSSMTGTGYEQYFGPGTRLTVT.

This chain joins TRBV7-9 and TRBJ2-1; perhaps TRBD2 as D (7 bases). V was cut by 5 bases and J by 6 bases, with 14 bases left in between. CDR1 and CDR2 (germline): SEHNR, FQNEAQ (reference sequence). This CDR3 comprises 14 residues. For the CDR3, the DNA is TGTGCCAGCAGCCCCCCGGGGGGCCCCAATGAGCAGTTCTTC. It encodes CASSPPGGPNEQFF.

The V gene is TRBV2, the J gene TRBJ1-5; TRBD1 agrees at 9 bases. The CDR3 runs 16 residues. Germline values: CDR1 SNHLY, CDR2 FYNNEI. With 6 bases clipped from V and 1 base from J, the junction kept 7 bases outside the gene matches. CDR3 region: CASSGPGTGSNQPQHF. The CDR3, as DNA: TGTGCCAGCAGCGGCCCCGGGACAGGGAGCAATCAGCCCCAGCATTTT.

In DNA form, the CDR3 reads TGTGCCACGGGACAGGGGGCCATCGGGGAGCTGTTTTTT. It encodes CATGQGAIGELFF. The chain combines TRBV6-5 with TRBJ2-2; 12 nucleotides match TRBD1. V was pared by 10 bases and J by 7 bases, with 4 bases of the junction left unmatched. Germline V CDR1 and CDR2: MNHEY, SVGAGI. The CDR3 runs 13 residues.

The gene calls are TRBV14 and TRBJ1-6, with D tentatively TRBD1 (5 bases). V was trimmed by 1 base and J by 5 bases, leaving 9 bases between them. This CDR3 is built from 15 residues. The germline V gene has CDR1 SGHDN and CDR2 FVKESK. CDR3 bases: TGTGCCAGCAGCCAAGTCCAGGGTAATAATTCACCCCTCCACTTT. It yields the protein CASSQVQGNNSPLHF.

This rearrangement joins TRBV13 to TRBJ1-1; TRBD1 is a possible D gene (5 bases). The CDR3 loop spans 14 amino acids. The germline gives CDR1 PRHDT, CDR2 FYEKMQ (reference sequence). The V and J ends lost 6 bases and 10 bases respectively, with 21 bases between them. The CDR3 reads CASRPGIGEARAFF. The CDR3 nucleotides are TGTGCCAGCAGACCCGGTATAGGGGAAGCCAGAGCTTTCTTT.

This chain connects TRBV5-1 to TRBJ1-2; 9 nucleotides line up with TRBD1. J lost 3 bases, V lost 2 bases, and 2 bases had no gene match. Germline V CDR1 and CDR2: SGHRS, YFSETQ. The CDR3 has 14 amino acids. The CDR3 loop is CASSLQGADYGYTF. In DNA, the CDR3 is TGCGCCAGCAGCTTACAGGGGGCTGACTATGGCTACACCTTC.

V gene TRBV6-5 combines with J gene TRBJ2-7; D ambiguous. The CDR3 is 14 amino acids. Germline V lookup: CDR1 MNHEY, CDR2 SVGAGI. V was trimmed by 0 bases and J by 3 bases, leaving 9 bases between them. CDR3 loop: CASSYSRDLYEQYV. CDR3 nucleotide sequence: TGTGCCAGCAGTTACTCAAGAGATCTCTACGAGCAGTACGTC.

The chain links TRBV19 to TRBJ1-2; weak D call: TRBD1 (5 bases). The CDR3 spans 14 residues. CDR1 LNHDA and CDR2 SQIVND come from the germline V gene (reference sequence). V shed 7 bases and J shed 2 bases, with 14 bases lying between them. CDR3 residues: CASTRGQGNYGYTF. CDR3 DNA: TGTGCCAGTACCCGCGGTCAGGGCAACTATGGCTACACCTTC.

This clone occurred many times. The V call is TRBV3-1 (or the pseudogene TRBV3-2), the J call TRBJ2-1, with 8 positions matching TRBD2. Germline V gene lookup returns CDR1 LGHDT and CDR2 YNNKEL (reference sequence). The CDR3 runs to 16 residues. The V and J ends lost 0 bases and 9 bases, in that order; junction bases with no gene match: 10. CDR3 loop: CASSQDWRGAQSEQFF. In DNA form, the CDR3 reads TGTGCCAGCAGCCAAGATTGGCGGGGGGCCCAGAGTGAGCAGTTCTTC.

This sequence joins TRBV19 and TRBJ2-1, with 9 bases identical to TRBD1. Germline V gene lookup returns CDR1 LNHDA and CDR2 SQIVND (reference sequence). V lost 6 bases, J lost 7 bases, and 10 bases stayed unmatched. The CDR3 covers 15 residues. The CDR3: CASRPTGTGNNEQFF. The DNA of the CDR3 is TGTGCCAGTAGGCCCACCGGGACAGGGAATAATGAGCAGTTCTTC.

The V and J genes are TRBV9 and TRBJ1-6; D is unclear. Germline V gene data show CDR1 as SGDLS and CDR2 as YYNGEE. The CDR3 runs 15 residues. V was pared by 3 bases and J by 0 bases, with 7 bases between. CDR3: CASSDSDSYNSPLHF. The CDR3 nucleotides read TGTGCCAGCAGCGACAGTGACTCCTATAATTCACCCCTCCACTTT.

The gene calls are TRBV5-4 and TRBJ1-1, with D possibly being TRBD1 (5 bases). The V end lost 4 bases, the J end lost 5 bases, and 15 bases lay between the germline ends. This CDR3 contains 14 residues. Germline loops: CDR1 SGHNT, CDR2 YYREEE (reference sequence). The CDR3 DNA reads TGTGCCAGCAGCCCGGTCACGGGGGGTACTGAAGCTTTCTTT. It translates to CASSPVTGGTEAFF.

This chain links TRBV18 with TRBJ2-3, with 9 nucleotides matching TRBD2. The CDR3 totals 15 residues. Germline trimming cut 4 bases from V and 2 bases from J; bases unmatched to any gene: 4. Germline-derived CDR1 and CDR2 are KGHSH and LQKENI. CDR3 nucleotides: TGTGCCAGCTCACTATCTAGCGGGGACACAGATACGCAGTATTTT. It translates to CASSLSSGDTDTQYF.

The rearrangement joins TRBV6-5 to TRBJ1-1; D may be TRBD1 (5 bases). Deletions cut 0 bases from V and 1 base from J, with 12 bases between. This CDR3 is 16 amino acids long. Germline assignment: CDR1 MNHEY and CDR2 SVGAGI. This CDR3 is CASSYSSKGKNTEAFF. Here the CDR3 DNA reads TGTGCCAGCAGTTACTCGAGTAAGGGGAAGAACACTGAAGCTTTCTTT.

The rearrangement joins TRBV6-5 to TRBJ1-1, with 8 bases aligning to TRBD1. This CDR3 has 13 amino acids. J lost 7 bases, V lost 6 bases, and 7 bases had no gene match. The germline V gene has CDR1 MNHEY and CDR2 SVGAGI. This CDR3 reads CASRDRVGDEAFF. The CDR3 DNA is TGTGCCAGCAGGGACAGGGTGGGCGATGAAGCTTTCTTT.

This clone turned up a few times. This chain joins TRBV29-1 and TRBJ1-2; maybe TRBD1 (6 bases). This CDR3 contains 11 residues. CDR1 is SQVTM and CDR2 is ANQGSEA in the germline V gene. Trimming took 7 bases from V and 6 from J, leaving 12 bases between them. CDR3 bases: TGCAGCGGATACGGGACAAATGGCTACACCTTC. Translation gives CSGYGTNGYTF.